The 7 T cell receptor beta chains below all came from one sample that was sequenced in a study of OX40 agonist ivuxolimab in advanced cancers. Clones were sequenced by immunoSEQ multiplex PCR, and TCRdb holds only the in-frame ones, with some missing. This sample has around 100,000 clones; 89% occur once, and the top ten carry 0.16%. The material sequenced was CD4+ or CD8+ T cells sorted from blood, taken in a trial of the OX40 agonist ivuxolimab. The receptors were sampled from an adult with an advanced solid tumor such as melanoma, head and neck, liver or kidney cancer.

This sequence joins TRBV19 and TRBJ2-4; 10 bases align to TRBD1. The CDR3 covers 16 residues. The V gene's germline CDR1 is LNHDA and CDR2 SQIVND (reference sequence). After removal of 5 bases from V and 3 bases from J, the junction contained 7 bases not matched to a gene. The CDR3 DNA sequence: TGTGCCAGTAGTGACCCCGGACAGGGGGTCAAAAACATTCAGTACTTC. This translates into CASSDPGQGVKNIQYF.

V and J are TRBV16 and TRBJ2-7; 7 nucleotides align to TRBD1. Germline V gene data show CDR1 as KGHSY and CDR2 as FQNENV. The V gene end was trimmed by 2 bases and the J gene end by 0 bases; junction bases not matched to a gene: 4. The CDR3 totals 15 residues. CDR3 amino acids: CASSQNRGSSYEQYF. The CDR3 DNA sequence: TGTGCCAGCAGCCAAAACAGGGGTTCCTCCTACGAGCAGTACTTC.

The V gene is TRBV19, the J gene TRBJ2-1; 11 nucleotides align to TRBD2. The CDR3 has 13 residues. Germline-derived CDR1 and CDR2 are LNHDA and SQIVND (reference sequence). Trimming cost V 7 bases and J 7 bases; bases outside gene matches: 3. The CDR3 protein is CASKASGRNEQFF. CDR3 in DNA: TGTGCCAGTAAAGCTAGCGGGAGGAATGAGCAGTTCTTC. The full variable domain, completed using reference TRBV19 and TRBJ2-1, is DGGITQSPKYLFRKEGQNVTLSCEQNLNHDAMYWYRQDPGQGLRLIYYSQIVNDFQKGDIAEGYSVSREKKESFPLTVTSAQKNPTAFYLCASKASGRNEQFFGPGTRLTVL.

The chain combines TRBV6-1 with TRBJ1-2; possible D gene TRBD1, 5 bases. CDR1 and CDR2 from the germline V gene are MNHNS and SASEGT. This CDR3 comprises 11 residues. Trimming cost V 5 bases and J 6 bases, with 7 bases left between them. The CDR3 coding sequence is TGTGCCAGCAGTCTGGGGGATGGCTACACCTTC. It yields the protein CASSLGDGYTF.

This chain uses TRBV7-9 with TRBJ2-3; 12 bases agree with TRBD2. Trimming removed 6 bases from V and 4 bases from J; junction bases left unmatched: 8. The germline V gene encodes CDR1 SEHNR and CDR2 FQNEAQ (reference sequence). This CDR3 region has 16 residues. The CDR3 DNA is TGTGCCAGCAGTACGGGACTAGCGGGTCGTTCAGATACGCAGTATTTT. As protein: CASSTGLAGRSDTQYF.

This clone has only one observation. The rearrangement joins TRBV7-7 to TRBJ2-3; D gene unclear. This CDR3 is built from 13 residues. V was trimmed by 8 bases and J by 0 bases, leaving 9 bases between them. CDR1 and CDR2 from the germline V gene are SSHAT and FNYEAQ (reference sequence). CDR3 nucleotide sequence: TGTGCCAGCTCTTCAGGCAGCACAGATACGCAGTATTTT. Its protein product is CASSSGSTDTQYF.

Only a few counts were recorded for this clone. The J gene is TRBJ2-7, the V gene TRBV19, with D possibly TRBD1 on 5 matching bases. The CDR3 extends over 13 amino acids. Germline V CDR1 and CDR2: LNHDA, SQIVND (reference sequence). Trimming pared 6 bases from V and 6 bases from J, leaving 15 bases between. The CDR3 is CASSGQATLEQYF. DNA of the CDR3: TGTGCCAGTAGCGGACAAGCCACCCTCGAGCAGTACTTC. The whole variable domain, filled in from reference TRBV19 and TRBJ2-7, reads DGGITQSPKYLFRKEGQNVTLSCEQNLNHDAMYWYRQDPGQGLRLIYYSQIVNDFQKGDIAEGYSVSREKKESFPLTVTSAQKNPTAFYLCASSGQATLEQYFGPGTRLTVT.